This T cell receptor (beta chain) derives from a study of PD-1 blockade in classical Hodgkin lymphoma. Whole-study context: Intravenous infusions of nivolumab 3 mg/kg reached patients every 2 weeks. General study findings and limits: Exclusion was the outcome for patients who began nivolumab under 1 year after ASCT. By C4D1 there was a significant rise in CD4+ TCR diversity but not in CD8+ TCR diversity.

The repertoire was sequenced with immunoSEQ multiplex PCR; TCRdb's copy has only in-frame clones and lacks some. Among approximately 41,000 clones listed, just under 80% were seen once. The CDR3 extends over 14 amino acids. Unmatched junction bases numbered 6, after V lost 3 bases and J lost 6 bases. In germline, CDR1 is SNHLY, CDR2 FYNNEI. All trial patients relapsed after autologous stem cell transplantation. To note about this clone: Its antigen is still unknown.

This TCR was recovered from a human donor with classical Hodgkin lymphoma. The sequencing here drew on peripheral blood mononuclear cells (PBMCs), taken at baseline. V and J are TRBV2 and TRBJ1-1, with 8 bases lining up with TRBD1. The CDR3 DNA reads as TGTGCCAGCAGTGACACAGGGGGTGTTCCTGAAGCTTTCTTT. This gives the protein CASSDTGGVPEAFF.